Listed below are T cell receptor beta chains from one sample, sequenced in a study of sequential checkpoint blockade in melanoma. The protocol was immunoSEQ multiplex PCR, while the TCRdb copy is restricted to in-frame clones and leaves out a portion. The repertoire holds about 21,000 clones, approximately 80% seen once, with roughly a tenth in the top ten. Source: CD8+ T cells sorted from blood (inferred from file names), taken from a patient given nivolumab and ipilimumab in sequence. The source is a human donor with melanoma. Each CDR3 is given with its conserved first and last residue. D genes are given only for firm matches. Part of the rows lack a size; the others show once, few, many or a class for expanded clones.

>NA|NA|TRBJ2-7|TRBV28
CASSLTGEDHEQYF
TGTGCCAGCAGTTTAACAGGGGAGGACCACGAGCAGTACTTC
>TRBD1|NA|TRBJ1-1|TRBV28
CASTQGTSGRVNTEAFF
TGTGCCAGCACACAGGGGACCTCAGGGAGAGTAAACACTGAAGCTTTCTTT
>NA|NA|TRBJ2-2|TRBV7-9
CASSLGWGDTGELFF
TGTGCCAGCAGCTTAGGATGGGGCGACACCGGGGAGCTGTTTTTT
>NA|few|TRBJ1-2|TRBV4-3
CASSQILGAMEGYTF
TGCGCCAGCAGCCAAATTCTGGGGGCAATGGAGGGCTACACCTTC
>NA|NA|TRBJ2-7|TRBV28
CASSFGLRGFSSYEQYF
TGTGCCAGCAGTTTTGGTCTTCGGGGGTTTAGCTCCTACGAGCAGTACTTC
>NA|NA|TRBJ1-3|TRBV28
CASSLITEHSGNTIYF
TGTGCCAGCAGTTTAATCACCGAACACTCTGGAAACACCATATATTTT
>TRBD2|once|TRBJ2-3|TRBV7-6
CASSYPGGRTDTQYF
TGTGCCAGCAGCTATCCGGGAGGGCGCACAGATACGCAGTATTTT
>NA|NA|TRBJ2-7|TRBV6-1
CASSEIRLVYEQYF
TGTGCCAGCAGTGAAATAAGACTAGTTTACGAGCAGTACTTC
>TRBD2|NA|TRBJ2-3|TRBV9
CASSASGGVADTQYF
TGTGCCAGCAGCGCTAGCGGGGGGGTGGCAGATACGCAGTATTTT
>TRBD1|NA|TRBJ1-1|TRBV27
CASRPRDRGWNTEAFF
TGTGCCAGCAGACCCCGGGACAGGGGTTGGAACACTGAAGCTTTCTTT
>NA|NA|TRBJ2-2|TRBV7-9
CASRLITGELFF
TGTGCCAGCAGACTGATCACCGGGGAGCTGTTTTTT
>TRBD2|few|TRBJ2-2|TRBV28
CASEAGEGTGELFF
TGTGCCAGCGAGGCGGGAGAGGGGACCGGGGAGCTGTTTTTT
>TRBD2|NA|TRBJ2-7|TRBV5-6
CASSFGGRVYEQYF
TGTGCCAGCAGCTTCGGCGGGAGGGTCTACGAGCAGTACTTC
>NA|NA|TRBJ2-1|TRBV9
CASSSGEGYNEQFF
TGTGCCAGCAGCTCAGGTGAGGGTTACAATGAGCAGTTCTTC
>TRBD2|NA|TRBJ2-7|TRBV25-1
CASGESGGLGYEQYF
TGTGCCAGCGGTGAATCGGGGGGATTGGGATACGAGCAGTACTTC
>NA|NA|TRBJ2-7|TRBV5-4
CASSLDYHEQYF
TGTGCCAGCAGCTTGGACTACCACGAGCAGTACTTC
>TRBD1|NA|TRBJ2-7|TRBV29-1
CSVEGGQGGDYEQYF
TGCAGCGTTGAAGGGGGACAGGGTGGGGACTACGAGCAGTACTTC
>TRBD2|NA|TRBJ2-2|TRBV10-2
CAISPQLGLAWGTGELFF
TGCGCCATCTCGCCCCAGCTTGGACTAGCATGGGGCACCGGGGAGCTGTTTTTT
>NA|NA|TRBJ2-1|TRBV19
CASSIVPGSNEQFF
TGTGCCAGTAGTATAGTCCCAGGGTCCAATGAGCAGTTCTTC
>TRBD1|few|TRBJ2-7|TRBV28
CASSFSGTGSYEQYF
TGTGCCAGCAGTTTCTCGGGGACAGGGTCTTACGAGCAGTACTTC
>NA|NA|TRBJ2-7|TRBV4-1
CASSLGTSLFYEQYF
TGCGCCAGCAGCCTAGGAACTAGCCTTTTTTACGAGCAGTACTTC
>TRBD2|once|TRBJ2-7|TRBV5-1
CASSFWRENPYEQYF
TGCGCCAGCAGCTTCTGGCGGGAGAACCCCTACGAGCAGTACTTC
>TRBD2|NA|TRBJ2-7|TRBV27
CASSFLAGAPEQYF
TGTGCCAGCAGCTTCCTAGCGGGAGCCCCCGAGCAGTACTTC
>NA|NA|TRBJ2-3|TRBV4-1
CASSQDPFSPDTQYF
TGCGCCAGCAGCCAAGATCCCTTCTCCCCAGATACGCAGTATTTT
>NA|NA|TRBJ2-7|TRBV28
CASSLKGQGILGEQYF
TGTGCCAGCAGTTTAAAGGGGCAGGGGATTTTGGGCGAGCAGTACTTC
>NA|NA|TRBJ2-1|TRBV5-8
CASSPFYNEQFF
TGTGCCAGCAGCCCTTTCTACAATGAGCAGTTCTTC
>NA|NA|TRBJ2-3|TRBV7-9
CATWGSTDTQYF
TGTGCCACCTGGGGCAGCACAGATACGCAGTATTTT
>NA|once|TRBJ2-1|TRBV9
CASSLQGDEQFF
TGTGCCAGCAGTCTCCAGGGTGATGAGCAGTTCTTC
>NA|NA|TRBJ1-6|TRBV2
CASREDRSSYNSPLHF
TGTGCCAGCAGGGAAGACAGGAGCTCCTATAATTCACCCCTCCACTTT
>NA|NA|TRBJ2-7|TRBV7-6
CASSLEASSAYEQYF
TGTGCCAGCAGCTTAGAGGCTAGTTCCGCTTACGAGCAGTACTTC
>TRBD1|few|TRBJ2-5|TRBV10-3
CAISETGGQETQYF
TGTGCCATCAGTGAGACAGGGGGCCAAGAGACCCAGTACTTC
>TRBD1|NA|TRBJ1-5|TRBV19
CASSFYRTGIYSNQPQHF
TGTGCCAGTAGTTTCTATCGGACAGGCATCTATAGCAATCAGCCCCAGCATTTT
>TRBD1|few|TRBJ1-2|TRBV6-6
CASRTGVDGYTF
TGTGCCAGCAGAACAGGGGTCGATGGCTACACCTTC
>TRBD1|NA|TRBJ1-2|TRBV5-6
CASSPGQVDHYGYTF
TGTGCCAGCAGCCCTGGACAGGTGGACCATTATGGCTACACCTTC
>TRBD1|NA|TRBJ2-3|TRBV4-1
CASSENSGTDLGGTQYF
TGCGCCAGCAGCGAAAACTCCGGGACAGACCTTGGGGGTACGCAGTATTTT
>NA|NA|TRBJ1-2|TRBV2
CASSDTRVGYTF
TGTGCCAGCAGTGATACCAGGGTTGGCTACACCTTC
>NA|NA|TRBJ1-4|TRBV5-5
CASSLEGSWRGKLFF
TGTGCCAGCAGTCTGGAAGGGAGTTGGAGAGGAAAACTGTTTTTT
>TRBD2|once|TRBJ2-3|TRBV5-1
CASSRFLADRTDTQYF
TGCGCCAGCAGCCGATTCCTAGCGGATCGCACAGATACGCAGTATTTT
>NA|NA|TRBJ1-5|TRBV10-2
CASSESRVWIRSQHF
TGCGCCAGCAGTGAGTCGAGGGTCTGGATACGGTCCCAGCATTTT
>TRBD1|once|TRBJ1-2|TRBV6-6
CASSYPGQAEYGYTF
TGTGCCAGCAGTTACCCGGGACAGGCTGAATATGGCTACACCTTC
>TRBD2|NA|TRBJ2-7|TRBV28
CASSYAGGPSEQYF
TGTGCCAGCAGTTACGCGGGGGGGCCGTCCGAGCAGTACTTC
>NA|once|TRBJ2-5|TRBV6-5
CASSYSVQIQETQYF
TGTGCCAGCAGTTACTCTGTCCAGATTCAAGAGACCCAGTACTTC
>NA|NA|TRBJ2-2|TRBV19
CASSIVQEYGVGELFF
TGTGCCAGTAGTATAGTGCAGGAATACGGGGTCGGGGAGCTGTTTTTT
>TRBD1|once|TRBJ1-2|TRBV9
CASSPWDRVIYGYTF
TGTGCCAGCAGCCCCTGGGACAGGGTAATCTATGGCTACACCTTC
>TRBD2|NA|TRBJ2-5|TRBV4-1
CASSPNPGLAYKETQYF
TGCGCCAGCAGCCCGAATCCGGGACTAGCGTACAAAGAGACCCAGTACTTC
>NA|few|TRBJ1-3|TRBV9
CASSYGPTGSGNTIYF
TGTGCCAGCAGCTACGGCCCCACAGGGAGTGGAAACACCATATATTTT
>NA|NA|TRBJ1-1|TRBV9
CASSDGPQGHITEAFF
TGTGCCAGCAGCGACGGACCCCAGGGCCACATCACTGAAGCTTTCTTT